A selection of T cell receptor beta chains follows, all from one sample in a study of blood T cell repertoires in COVID-19. Clones were sequenced by immunoSEQ multiplex PCR, and TCRdb holds only the in-frame ones, with some missing. In the table there are 330,000 or so clones, roughly 90% of which are singletons. What was sequenced was PBMCs or T cells enriched from blood (not recorded which). These receptors were taken from a woman in her twenties or thirties who had recovered from COVID-19. Both conserved end residues are part of each CDR3. A D gene is named only where the DNA matches it firmly. The size entry is marked missing in some rows and otherwise reads once, few, many or a size class.

abundance: -; j_gene: TRBJ1-2; v_gene: TRBV18; d_gene: -; CDR3nt: TGTGCCAGCTCACCACCGCTGATAGCTAACTATGGCTACACCTTC; CDR3aa: CASSPPLIANYGYTF
abundance: -; j_gene: TRBJ2-6; v_gene: TRBV10-3; d_gene: -; CDR3nt: TGTGCCATCCGGGACTCAAGCTCTGGGGCCAACGTCCTGACTTTC; CDR3aa: CAIRDSSSGANVLTF
abundance: -; j_gene: TRBJ2-5; v_gene: TRBV28; d_gene: TRBD1; CDR3nt: TGTGCCAGCAGCCCGGGACAGGGCAAAGAGACCCAGTACTTC; CDR3aa: CASSPGQGKETQYF
abundance: -; j_gene: TRBJ2-7; v_gene: TRBV29-1; d_gene: TRBD1; CDR3nt: TGCAGCTTCCGCCCCGGGACAGGGGGTGAGCAGTACTTC; CDR3aa: CSFRPGTGGEQYF
abundance: -; j_gene: TRBJ1-1; v_gene: TRBV7-8; d_gene: TRBD1; CDR3nt: TGTGCCAGCAGCTTACTGGGACAGCTATCTGAAGCTTTCTTT; CDR3aa: CASSLLGQLSEAFF
abundance: once; j_gene: TRBJ2-1; v_gene: TRBV4-3; d_gene: TRBD2; CDR3nt: TGCGCCAGCAGCCAAGACAAGCTAGCGGGATACAATGAGCAGTTCTTC; CDR3aa: CASSQDKLAGYNEQFF
abundance: -; j_gene: TRBJ1-1; v_gene: TRBV5-1; d_gene: -; CDR3nt: TGCGCCAGCAGCTCTAGGCCCTTACGCATGAACACTGAAGCTTTCTTT; CDR3aa: CASSSRPLRMNTEAFF
abundance: once; j_gene: TRBJ1-3; v_gene: TRBV5-1; d_gene: -; CDR3nt: TGCGCCAGCAGCTTGACAGCCATTGGGGGAAACACCATATATTTT; CDR3aa: CASSLTAIGGNTIYF
abundance: -; j_gene: TRBJ2-7; v_gene: TRBV2; d_gene: TRBD2; CDR3nt: TGTGCCAGCAGGGCAAGGCCGGGACTAGCGGGTCAGAAGTCCTACGAGCAGTACTTC; CDR3aa: CASRARPGLAGQKSYEQYF
abundance: -; j_gene: TRBJ2-7; v_gene: TRBV7-2; d_gene: TRBD2; CDR3nt: TGTGCCAGCAGCTCACACCCGGGACTAGCGGGAGGAAGCTCCTACGAGCAGTACTTC; CDR3aa: CASSSHPGLAGGSSYEQYF
abundance: -; j_gene: TRBJ1-2; v_gene: TRBV4-1; d_gene: TRBD1; CDR3nt: TGCGCCAGCAGCCAATTATCGGGACAGGGATTTGGCTACACCTTC; CDR3aa: CASSQLSGQGFGYTF
abundance: -; j_gene: TRBJ2-4; v_gene: TRBV6-2/TRBV6-3; d_gene: TRBD2; CDR3nt: TGTGCCAGCAGCAACGAACGACTAGCGGGGCAAAACATTCAGTACTTC; CDR3aa: CASSNERLAGQNIQYF
abundance: -; j_gene: TRBJ2-3; v_gene: TRBV29-1; d_gene: TRBD2; CDR3nt: TGCAGCGTTGAAGCGGGAGGGGCAGATACGCAGTATTTT; CDR3aa: CSVEAGGADTQYF
abundance: -; j_gene: TRBJ1-2; v_gene: TRBV21-1; d_gene: -; CDR3nt: TGTGCCAGCAAGGCTGGGGACAGGGGTAACTATAATGGCTACACCTTC; CDR3aa: CASKAGDRGNYNGYTF